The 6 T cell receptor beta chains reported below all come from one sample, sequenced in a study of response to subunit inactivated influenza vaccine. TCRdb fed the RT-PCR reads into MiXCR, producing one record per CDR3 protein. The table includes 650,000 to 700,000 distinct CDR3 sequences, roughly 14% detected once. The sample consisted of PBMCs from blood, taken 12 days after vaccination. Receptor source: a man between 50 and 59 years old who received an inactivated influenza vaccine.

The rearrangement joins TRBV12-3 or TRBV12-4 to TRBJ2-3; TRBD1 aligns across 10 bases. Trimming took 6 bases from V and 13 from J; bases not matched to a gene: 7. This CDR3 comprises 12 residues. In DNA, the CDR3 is TGTGCCAGCAGAGCCGGGACAGGGGTTGAGTATTTT. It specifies CASRAGTGVEYF.

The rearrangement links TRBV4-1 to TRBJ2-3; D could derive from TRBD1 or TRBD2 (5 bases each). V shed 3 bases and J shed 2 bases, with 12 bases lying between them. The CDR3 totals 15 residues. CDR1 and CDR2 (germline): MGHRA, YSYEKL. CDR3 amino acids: CASSQLGRNTDTQYF. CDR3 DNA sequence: TGCGCCAGCAGCCAGCTGGGACGGAACACAGATACGCAGTATTTT.

CDR3 protein: CASSLGQGMAETQYF. DNA of the CDR3: TGTGCCAGCAGTCTTGGACAGGGTATGGCAGAGACCCAGTACTTC. The chain employs TRBV28 and TRBJ2-5, with 8 bases aligning to TRBD1. CDR1 and CDR2 (germline): MDHEN, SYDVKM. CDR3 length equals 15 residues. The ends lost 5 bases at V and 4 bases at J; junction bases unmatched: 9.

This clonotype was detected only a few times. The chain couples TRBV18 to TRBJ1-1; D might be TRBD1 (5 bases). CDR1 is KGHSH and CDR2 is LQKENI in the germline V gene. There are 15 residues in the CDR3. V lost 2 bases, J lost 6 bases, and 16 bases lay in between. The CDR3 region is CASSPGGVGRAEAFF. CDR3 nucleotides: TGTGCCAGCTCACCAGGGGGAGTGGGTCGCGCTGAAGCTTTCTTT. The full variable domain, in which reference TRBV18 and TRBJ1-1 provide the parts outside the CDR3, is NAGVMQNPRHLVRRRGQEARLRCSPMKGHSHVYWYRQLPEEGLKFMVYLQKENIIDESGMPKERFSAEFPKEGPSILRIQQVVRGDSAAYFCASSPGGVGRAEAFFGQGTRLTVV.

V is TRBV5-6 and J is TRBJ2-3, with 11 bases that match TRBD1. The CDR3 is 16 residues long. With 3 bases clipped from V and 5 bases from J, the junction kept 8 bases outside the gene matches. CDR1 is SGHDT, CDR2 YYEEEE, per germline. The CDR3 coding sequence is TGTGCCAGCAGCTCTTCCGGGACAGGGGGATTAGATACGCAGTATTTT. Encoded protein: CASSSSGTGGLDTQYF.

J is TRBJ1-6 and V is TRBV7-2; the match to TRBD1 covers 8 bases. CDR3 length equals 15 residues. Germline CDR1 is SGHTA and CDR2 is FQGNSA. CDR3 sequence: CASLTATGVDSPLHF. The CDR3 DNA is TGTGCGAGTCTCACCGCGACAGGGGTAGATTCACCCCTCCACTTT.